These 15 T cell receptor beta chains originate from one sample sequenced in a study of T-cell reconstitution after alpha-beta-depleted transplantation in children. TCRbeta library construction was performed incorporating unique molecular identifiers. TCRdb re-derived calls from the PCR reads in MiXCR, one entry per CDR3 protein. The table lists 500,000 to 650,000 distinct CDR3 sequences, approximately 10% of them singletons. Sequencing used PBMCs, mostly from graft donor cells, obtained 180 days after TCRalphabeta/CD19-depleted stem cell transplant. These TCRs come from a female patient aged 2-10 years who had a stem cell transplant for aplastic anemia, so the T cells may come from the graft donor.

This clonotype was found many times. The V and J genes are TRBV28 and TRBJ2-5; D uncertain. This CDR3 is built from 15 residues. Germline CDR1 is MDHEN and CDR2 is SYDVKM. Trimming shortened V by 3 bases and J by 3 bases, and 14 bases separated the two germline ends. The CDR3 spells CASSFSQRLKETQYF. The CDR3 DNA follows: TGTGCCAGCAGTTTCTCTCAGCGACTTAAAGAGACCCAGTACTTC.

This chain connects TRBV13 to TRBJ2-2; 12 positions agree with TRBD1. In germline, CDR1 is PRHDT, CDR2 FYEKMQ (reference sequence). The CDR3 length is 22 residues. V was clipped by 5 bases and J by 5 bases; unmatched bases: 24. The CDR3 region has the DNA TGTGCCAGCAGCCTTGGGGTCCCGGGACAGGGGGCGCGGTGGTTGGAAACCGGGGAGCTGTTTTTT. It specifies CASSLGVPGQGARWLETGELFF.

The gene calls are TRBV20-1 and TRBJ1-2; D is unclear. In germline, CDR1 is DFQATT, CDR2 SNEGSKA (reference sequence). CDR3 length: 13 amino acids. Deletions cut 2 bases from V and 4 bases from J, with 11 bases between. In DNA, the CDR3 is TGCAGTGCTAGATTCGGGGTTTTCTATGGCTACACCTTC. It codes for CSARFGVFYGYTF.

This clonotype has only a few counts. The J gene is TRBJ1-5, the V gene TRBV19; no definite D call. The germline V gene has CDR1 LNHDA and CDR2 SQIVND (reference sequence). This CDR3 has 13 residues. V gave up 5 bases and J gave up 6 bases, with 11 bases separating them. This CDR3 is CASSGTQFQPQHF. In nucleotides, the CDR3 is TGTGCCAGTAGTGGAACACAGTTTCAGCCCCAGCATTTT.

The rearrangement joins TRBV5-8 to TRBJ2-2; D uncertain. Trimming took off 0 bases at V and 5 bases at J, with 8 bases between the two ends. The CDR3 runs 14 residues. CDR1 and CDR2 from the germline V gene are SGHTS and YDEGEE. CDR3: CASSLGQKTGELFF. CDR3 DNA: TGTGCCAGCAGCTTGGGGCAGAAAACCGGGGAGCTGTTTTTT.

This clonotype was picked up a small number of times. The rearrangement joins TRBV7-2 to TRBJ1-6; D ambiguous. The germline CDR1 and CDR2 sequences are SGHTA and FQGNSA. V was cut by 1 base and J by 9 bases, with 7 bases left in between. This CDR3 spans 13 amino acids. The CDR3 sequence is CASSLVDSSPLHF. The CDR3 DNA follows: TGTGCCAGCAGCTTAGTAGATAGTTCACCCCTCCACTTT.

This clonotype was observed a few times. The chain uses TRBV20-1 and TRBJ2-4; no clear D. Germline V gene data show CDR1 as DFQATT and CDR2 as SNEGSKA (reference sequence). CDR3 length equals 15 residues. Trimming removed 3 bases at V and 3 bases at J, with 15 bases between. CDR3 amino acids: CSASLRSGGKNIQYF. The CDR3 DNA follows: TGCAGTGCTAGTCTTCGATCGGGTGGCAAAAACATTCAGTACTTC.

This clonotype has just a few counts. The gene calls are TRBV9 and TRBJ2-3; 8 nucleotides agree with TRBD2. This CDR3 region has 15 residues. The trim removed 4 bases at V and 5 bases at J, leaving 9 bases unmatched. Germline CDR1 reads SGDLS; CDR2 reads YYNGEE. CDR3 in amino acids: CASSLSGGRLDTQYF. The CDR3 bases are TGTGCCAGCAGCCTCTCTGGCGGGAGGTTAGATACGCAGTATTTT. The variable domain in full, completed from reference TRBV9 and TRBJ2-3, reads DSGVTQTPKHLITATGQRVTLRCSPRSGDLSVYWYQQSLDQGLQFLIQYYNGEERAKGNILERFSAQQFPDLHSELNLSSLELGDSALYFCASSLSGGRLDTQYFGPGTRLTVL.

J is TRBJ1-2 and V is TRBV12-3 or TRBV12-4; D unresolved. This CDR3 has 12 residues. V shed 5 bases and J shed 10 bases, with 14 bases lying between them. The CDR3 DNA is TGTGCCAGCAGTCCAGAGGTACTTTACTACACCTTC. It translates to CASSPEVLYYTF.

In this sample, this clonotype turned up many times. This chain joins TRBV6-5 and TRBJ2-1; TRBD2 agrees at 7 bases. Germline CDR1 and CDR2: MNHEY and SVGAGI. J gave up 8 bases and V 6 bases, and 4 bases lay outside the gene matches. CDR3 length: 12 amino acids. CDR3 sequence (DNA): TGTGCCAGCAGCCGGGGACTACATGAGCAGTTCTTC. The encoded protein is CASSRGLHEQFF.

The V gene is TRBV12-3 or TRBV12-4, the J gene TRBJ2-1; the match to TRBD2 covers 7 bases. The CDR3 extends over 15 amino acids. After removal of 2 bases from V and 5 bases from J, the junction contained 6 bases not matched to a gene. CDR3 residues: CASSLRRGGNNEQFF. The DNA of the CDR3 is TGTGCCAGCAGTTTAAGGAGGGGAGGGAACAATGAGCAGTTCTTC.

The chain employs TRBV3-1 and TRBJ2-5, with D unclear. CDR3 size: 15 residues. Per germline, CDR1 LGHDT and CDR2 YNNKEL (reference sequence). Trimming removed 1 base at V and 5 bases at J, with 14 bases between. This chain's CDR3 is CASSQAFRSTETQYF. The CDR3 region has the DNA TGTGCCAGCAGCCAAGCCTTCAGAAGTACGGAGACCCAGTACTTC.

V and J are TRBV6-2 or TRBV6-3 and TRBJ2-7, with 9 bases lining up with TRBD2. Losses at the gene ends were 5 bases for V and 4 bases for J; bases not matched to a gene: 6. This CDR3 is 14 amino acids long. CDR1 is MNHEY, CDR2 SVGEGT, per germline. The CDR3 protein is CASSLREGRYEQYF. The DNA of the CDR3 is TGTGCCAGCAGTCTGCGGGAGGGTAGGTACGAGCAGTACTTC.

This clonotype has a count of ten or more. J is TRBJ2-1 and V is TRBV24-1; TRBD1 agrees at 12 bases. Germline V gene data show CDR1 as KGHDR and CDR2 as SFDVKD. The J segment lost 8 bases and the V segment lost 5 bases, leaving 9 bases of the junction unmatched. This CDR3 has 16 residues. CDR3 sequence: CATSGYGTGGRYEQFF. In nucleotides, the CDR3 is TGTGCCACCAGTGGCTACGGGACAGGGGGCAGGTATGAGCAGTTCTTC.

This chain connects TRBV29-1 to TRBJ1-1, with no clear D. Trimming removed 3 bases at V and 4 bases at J, with 12 bases between. CDR1 and CDR2 from the germline V gene are SQVTM and ANQGSEA. The CDR3 spans 13 residues. As DNA, the CDR3 is TGCAGCGTTGAGAGGCAGCGCGGCACTGAAGCTTTCTTT. It encodes CSVERQRGTEAFF. The full variable domain, in which reference TRBV29-1 and TRBJ1-1 provide the parts outside the CDR3, is SAVISQKPSRDICQRGTSLTIQCQVDSQVTMMFWYRQQPGQSLTLIATANQGSEATYESGFVIDKFPISRPNLTFSTLTVSNMSPEDSSIYLCSVERQRGTEAFFGQGTRLTVV.